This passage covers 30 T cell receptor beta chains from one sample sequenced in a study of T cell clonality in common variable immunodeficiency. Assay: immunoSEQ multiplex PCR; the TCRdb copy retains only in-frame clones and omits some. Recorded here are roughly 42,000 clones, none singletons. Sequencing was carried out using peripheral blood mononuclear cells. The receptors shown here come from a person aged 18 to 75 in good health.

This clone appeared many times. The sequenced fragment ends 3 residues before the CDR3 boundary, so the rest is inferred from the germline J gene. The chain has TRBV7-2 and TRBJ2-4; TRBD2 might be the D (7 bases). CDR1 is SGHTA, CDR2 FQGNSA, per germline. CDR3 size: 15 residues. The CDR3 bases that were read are TGTGCCAGCAGCCCGATGGGCCGGGGGGCGAACTCT. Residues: CASSPMGRGANS. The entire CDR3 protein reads CASSPMGRGANSQYF.

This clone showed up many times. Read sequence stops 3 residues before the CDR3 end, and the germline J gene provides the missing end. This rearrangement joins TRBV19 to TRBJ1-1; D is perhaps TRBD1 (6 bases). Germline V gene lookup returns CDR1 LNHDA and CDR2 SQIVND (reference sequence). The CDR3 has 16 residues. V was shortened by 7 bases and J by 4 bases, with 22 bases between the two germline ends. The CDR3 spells CASKTTRGQIGTEAFF. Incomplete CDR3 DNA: TGTGCCAGTAAAACAACAAGAGGACAGATAGGCACTGAA.

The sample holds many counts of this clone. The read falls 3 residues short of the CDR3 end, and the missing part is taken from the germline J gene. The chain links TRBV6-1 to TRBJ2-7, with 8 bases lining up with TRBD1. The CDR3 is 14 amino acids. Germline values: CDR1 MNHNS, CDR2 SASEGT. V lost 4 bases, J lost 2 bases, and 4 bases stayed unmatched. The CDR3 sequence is CASSATGVAYEQYF. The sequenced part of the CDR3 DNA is TGTGCCAGCAGTGCGACAGGGGTCGCCTACGAG.

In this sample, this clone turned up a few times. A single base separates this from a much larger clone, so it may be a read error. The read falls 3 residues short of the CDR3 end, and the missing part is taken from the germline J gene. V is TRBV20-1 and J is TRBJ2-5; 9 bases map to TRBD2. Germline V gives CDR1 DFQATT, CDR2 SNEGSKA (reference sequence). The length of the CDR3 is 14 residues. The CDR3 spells CSARGTSLSDTQYF. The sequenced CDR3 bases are TGCAGTGCTCGAGGGACTAGCTTGAGCGATACC.

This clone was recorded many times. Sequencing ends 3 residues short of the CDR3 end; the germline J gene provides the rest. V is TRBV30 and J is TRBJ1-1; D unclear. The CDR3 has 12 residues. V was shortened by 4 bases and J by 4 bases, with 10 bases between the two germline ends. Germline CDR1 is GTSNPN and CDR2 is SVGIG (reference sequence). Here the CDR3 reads CAWTWSGTEAFF. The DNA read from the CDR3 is TGTGCCTGGACCTGGTCGGGCACTGAA.

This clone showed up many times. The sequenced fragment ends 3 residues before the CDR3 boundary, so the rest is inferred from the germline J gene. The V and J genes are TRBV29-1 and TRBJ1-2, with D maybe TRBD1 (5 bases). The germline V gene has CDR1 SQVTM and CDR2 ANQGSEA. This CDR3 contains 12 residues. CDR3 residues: CSLDKFGGGYTF. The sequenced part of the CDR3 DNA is TGCAGCCTCGATAAATTCGGGGGAGGC. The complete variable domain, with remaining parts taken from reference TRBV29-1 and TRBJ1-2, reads SAVISQKPSRDICQRGTSLTIQCQVDSQVTMMFWYRQQPGQSLTLIATANQGSEATYESGFVIDKFPISRPNLTFSTLTVSNMSPEDSSIYLCSLDKFGGGYTFGSGTRLTVV.

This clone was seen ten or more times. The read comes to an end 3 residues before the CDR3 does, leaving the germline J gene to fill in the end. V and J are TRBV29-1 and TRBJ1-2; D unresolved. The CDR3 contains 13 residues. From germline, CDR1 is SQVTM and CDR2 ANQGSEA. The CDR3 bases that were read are TGCAGCGTTGAAACTGATTACTCCTACGAC. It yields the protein CSVETDYSYD. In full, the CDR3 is CSVETDYSYDYTF.

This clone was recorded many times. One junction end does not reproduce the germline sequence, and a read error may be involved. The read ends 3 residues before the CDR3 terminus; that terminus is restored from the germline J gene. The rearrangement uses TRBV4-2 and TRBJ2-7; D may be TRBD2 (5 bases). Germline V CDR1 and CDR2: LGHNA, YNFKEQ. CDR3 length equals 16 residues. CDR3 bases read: TGCGCCAGCAGCCAAGGCGGCGGGCTCTCGGTCGACGAG. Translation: CASSQGGGLSVDE. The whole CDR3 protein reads CASSQGGGLSVDEQYF.

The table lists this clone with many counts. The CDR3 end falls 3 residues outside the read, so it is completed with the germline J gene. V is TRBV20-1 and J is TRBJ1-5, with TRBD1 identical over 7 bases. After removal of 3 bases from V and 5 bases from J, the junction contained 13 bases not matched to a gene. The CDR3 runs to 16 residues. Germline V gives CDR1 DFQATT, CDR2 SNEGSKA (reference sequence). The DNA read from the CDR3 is TGCAGTGCTAGCGTTATGGGACAGACGAGAGATCAGCCC. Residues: CSASVMGQTRDQP. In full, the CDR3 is CSASVMGQTRDQPQHF.

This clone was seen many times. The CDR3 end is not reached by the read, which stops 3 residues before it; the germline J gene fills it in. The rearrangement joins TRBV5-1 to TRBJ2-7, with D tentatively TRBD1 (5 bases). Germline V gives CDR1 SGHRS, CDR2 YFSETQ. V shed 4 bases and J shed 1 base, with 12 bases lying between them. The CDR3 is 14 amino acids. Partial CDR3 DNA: TGCGCCAGCAGCGACGTGCAGGGATCCTACGAG. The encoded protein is CASSDVQGSYE. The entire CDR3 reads CASSDVQGSYEQYF.

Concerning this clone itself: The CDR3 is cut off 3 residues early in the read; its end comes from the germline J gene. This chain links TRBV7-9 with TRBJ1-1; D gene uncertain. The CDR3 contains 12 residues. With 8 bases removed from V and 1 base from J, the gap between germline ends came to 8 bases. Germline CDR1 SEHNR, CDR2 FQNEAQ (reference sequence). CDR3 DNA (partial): TGTGCCAGCGAGGGCAGGAACACTGAA. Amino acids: CASEGRNTE. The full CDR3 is CASEGRNTEAFF. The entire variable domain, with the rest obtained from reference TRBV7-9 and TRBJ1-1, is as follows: DTGVSQNPRHKITKRGQNVTFRCDPISEHNRLYWYRQTLGQGPEFLTYFQNEAQLEKSRLLSDRFSAERPKGSFSTLEIQRTEQGDSAMYLCASEGRNTEAFFGQGTRLTVV.

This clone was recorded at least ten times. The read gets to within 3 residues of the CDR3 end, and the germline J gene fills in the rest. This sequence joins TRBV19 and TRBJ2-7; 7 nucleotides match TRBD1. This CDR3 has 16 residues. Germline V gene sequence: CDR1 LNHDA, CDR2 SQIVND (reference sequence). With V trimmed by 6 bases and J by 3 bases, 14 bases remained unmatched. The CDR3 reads CASSPGGTGPGYEQYF. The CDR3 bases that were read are TGTGCCAGTAGCCCAGGGGGAACAGGGCCAGGCTACGAG.

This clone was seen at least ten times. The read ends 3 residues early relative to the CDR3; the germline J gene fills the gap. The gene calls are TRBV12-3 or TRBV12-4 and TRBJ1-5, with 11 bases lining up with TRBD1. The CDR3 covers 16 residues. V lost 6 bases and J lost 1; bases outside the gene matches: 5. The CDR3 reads CASRSGTGGSNQPQHF. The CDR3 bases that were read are TGTGCCAGCAGATCCGGGACAGGGGGGAGCAATCAGCCC.

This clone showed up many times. CDR3 loop: CASSFGEGGDEKLFF. CDR3 DNA (partial): TGTGCCAGCAGCTTCGGGGAAGGGGGTGATGAAAAA. The V call is TRBV7-9, the J call TRBJ1-4, with D perhaps matching TRBD1 (6 bases). The read is 3 residues too short to cover the CDR3 end, so that end is filled in from the germline J gene. Trimming stripped 3 bases from V and 6 bases from J, with 14 bases between. The CDR3 spans 15 residues. From germline, CDR1 is SEHNR and CDR2 FQNEAQ (reference sequence).

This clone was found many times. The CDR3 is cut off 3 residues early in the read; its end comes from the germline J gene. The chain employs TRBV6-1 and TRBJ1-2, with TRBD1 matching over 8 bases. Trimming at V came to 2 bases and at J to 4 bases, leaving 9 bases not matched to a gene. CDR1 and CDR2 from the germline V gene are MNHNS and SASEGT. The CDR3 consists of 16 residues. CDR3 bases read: TGTGCCAGCAGTGAATCCAGACAGGGGAATGTCTATGGC. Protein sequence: CASSESRQGNVYG. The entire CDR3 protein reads CASSESRQGNVYGYTF.

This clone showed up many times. The sequenced CDR3 bases are TGCAGGGGTGACAGGGGGGGAGATACG. Encoded protein: CRGDRGGDT. The full CDR3 is CRGDRGGDTQYF. The chain combines TRBV20-1 with TRBJ2-3; TRBD1 agrees at 9 bases. The observed sequence ends 3 residues before the CDR3 terminus, with the missing tail filled in from the germline J gene. Germline assignment: CDR1 DFQATT and CDR2 SNEGSKA (reference sequence). This CDR3 spans 12 amino acids.

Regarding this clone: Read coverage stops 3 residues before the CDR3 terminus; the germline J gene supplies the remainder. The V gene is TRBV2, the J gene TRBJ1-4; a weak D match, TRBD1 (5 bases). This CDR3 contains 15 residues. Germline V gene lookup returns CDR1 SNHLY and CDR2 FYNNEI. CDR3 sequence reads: CASSDWPGVNSPLFF. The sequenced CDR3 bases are TGTGCCAGCAGTGATTGGCCGGGGGTGAATTCACCA.

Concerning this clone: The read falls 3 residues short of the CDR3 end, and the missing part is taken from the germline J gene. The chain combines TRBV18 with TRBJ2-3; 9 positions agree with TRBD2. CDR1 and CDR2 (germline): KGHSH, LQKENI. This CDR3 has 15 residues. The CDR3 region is CASSPPLAGLETQYF. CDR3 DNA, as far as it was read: TGTGCCAGCTCACCGCCTCTAGCGGGGCTTGAGACG.

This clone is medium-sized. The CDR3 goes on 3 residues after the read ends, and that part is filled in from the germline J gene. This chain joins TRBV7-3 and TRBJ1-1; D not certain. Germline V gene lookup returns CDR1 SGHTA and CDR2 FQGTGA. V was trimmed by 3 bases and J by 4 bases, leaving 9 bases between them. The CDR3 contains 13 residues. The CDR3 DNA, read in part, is TGTGCCAGCAGCTTTGAACTGATCACTGAA. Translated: CASSFELITE. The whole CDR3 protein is CASSFELITEAFF. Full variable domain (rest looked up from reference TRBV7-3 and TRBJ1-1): GAGVSQTPSNKVTEKGKYVELRCDPISGHTALYWYRQSLGQGPEFLIYFQGTGAADDSGLPNDRFFAVRPEGSVSTLKIQRTERGDSAVYLCASSFELITEAFFGQGTRLTVV.

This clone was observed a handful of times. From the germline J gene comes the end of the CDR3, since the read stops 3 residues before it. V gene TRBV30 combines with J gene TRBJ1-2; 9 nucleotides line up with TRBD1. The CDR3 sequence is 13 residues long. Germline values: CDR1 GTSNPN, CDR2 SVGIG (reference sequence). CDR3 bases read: TGTGCCTGTTGGGGACAGGGCTCAGATACC. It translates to CACWGQGSDT. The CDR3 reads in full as CACWGQGSDTYTF.

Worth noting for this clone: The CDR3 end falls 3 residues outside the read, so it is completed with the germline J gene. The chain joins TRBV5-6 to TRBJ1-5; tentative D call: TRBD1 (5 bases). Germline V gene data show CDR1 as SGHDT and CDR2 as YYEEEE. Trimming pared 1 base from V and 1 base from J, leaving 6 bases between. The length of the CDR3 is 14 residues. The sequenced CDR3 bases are TGTGCCAGCAGCTTGTCAGGGAGCAATCAGCCC. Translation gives CASSLSGSNQP. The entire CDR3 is CASSLSGSNQPQHF.

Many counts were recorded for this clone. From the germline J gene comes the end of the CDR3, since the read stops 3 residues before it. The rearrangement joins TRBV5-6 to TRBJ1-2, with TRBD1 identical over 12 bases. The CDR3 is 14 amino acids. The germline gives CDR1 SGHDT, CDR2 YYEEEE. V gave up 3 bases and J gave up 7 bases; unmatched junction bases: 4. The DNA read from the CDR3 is TGTGCCAGCAGCTCGGGACAGGGGGCCTTTGGC. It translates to CASSSGQGAFG. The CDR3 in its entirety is CASSSGQGAFGYTF.

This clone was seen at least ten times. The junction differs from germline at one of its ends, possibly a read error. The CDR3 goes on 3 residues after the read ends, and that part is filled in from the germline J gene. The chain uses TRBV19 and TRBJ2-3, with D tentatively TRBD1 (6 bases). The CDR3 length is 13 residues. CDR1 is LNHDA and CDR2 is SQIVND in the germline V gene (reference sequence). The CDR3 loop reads CASTGQVTDTQYF. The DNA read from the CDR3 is TGTGCTAGTACAGGGCAAGTCACAGATACG.

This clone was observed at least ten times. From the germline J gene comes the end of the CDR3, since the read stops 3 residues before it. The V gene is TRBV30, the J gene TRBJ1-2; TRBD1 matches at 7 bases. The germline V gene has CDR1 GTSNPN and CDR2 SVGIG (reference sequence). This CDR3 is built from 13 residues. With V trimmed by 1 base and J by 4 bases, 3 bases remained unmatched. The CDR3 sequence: CAWSGQGGYGYTF. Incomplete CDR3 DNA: TGTGCCTGGAGTGGGCAGGGGGGCTATGGC. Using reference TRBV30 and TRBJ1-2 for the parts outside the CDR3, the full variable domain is SQTIHQWPATLVQPVGSPLSLECTVEGTSNPNLYWYRQAAGRGLQLLFYSVGIGQISSEVPQNLSASRPQDRQFILSSKKLLLSDSGFYLCAWSGQGGYGYTFGSGTRLTVV.

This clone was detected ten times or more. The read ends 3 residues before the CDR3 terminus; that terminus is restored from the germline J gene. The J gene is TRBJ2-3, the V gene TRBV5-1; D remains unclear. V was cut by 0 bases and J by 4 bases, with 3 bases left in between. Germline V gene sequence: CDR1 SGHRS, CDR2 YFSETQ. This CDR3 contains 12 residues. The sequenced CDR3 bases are TGCGCCAGCAGCTTGGCTCCAGATACG. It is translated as CASSLAPDT. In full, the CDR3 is CASSLAPDTQYF.

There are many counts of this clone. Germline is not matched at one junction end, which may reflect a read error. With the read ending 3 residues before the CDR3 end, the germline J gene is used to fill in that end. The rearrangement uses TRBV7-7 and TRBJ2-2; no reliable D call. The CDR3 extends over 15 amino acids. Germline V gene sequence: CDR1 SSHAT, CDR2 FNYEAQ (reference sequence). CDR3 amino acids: CASSPGWAGAGELFF. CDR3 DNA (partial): TGTGCTAGCAGCCCCGGTTGGGCCGGAGCCGGGGAG.

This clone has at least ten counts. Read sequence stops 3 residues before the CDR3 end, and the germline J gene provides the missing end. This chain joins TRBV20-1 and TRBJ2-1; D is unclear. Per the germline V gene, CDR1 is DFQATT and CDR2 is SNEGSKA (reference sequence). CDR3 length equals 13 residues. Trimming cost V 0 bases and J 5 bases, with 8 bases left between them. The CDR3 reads CSARDRPDNEQFF. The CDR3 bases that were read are TGCAGTGCTAGAGATCGCCCGGACAATGAG.

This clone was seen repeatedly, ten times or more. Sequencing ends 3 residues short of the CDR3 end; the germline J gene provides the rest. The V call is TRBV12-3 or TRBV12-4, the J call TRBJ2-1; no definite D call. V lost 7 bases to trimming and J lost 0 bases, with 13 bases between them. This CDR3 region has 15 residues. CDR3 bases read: TGTGCCAGCATCGGCGGCACCAGCTCCTACAATGAG. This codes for CASIGGTSSYNE. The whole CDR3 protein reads CASIGGTSSYNEQFF.

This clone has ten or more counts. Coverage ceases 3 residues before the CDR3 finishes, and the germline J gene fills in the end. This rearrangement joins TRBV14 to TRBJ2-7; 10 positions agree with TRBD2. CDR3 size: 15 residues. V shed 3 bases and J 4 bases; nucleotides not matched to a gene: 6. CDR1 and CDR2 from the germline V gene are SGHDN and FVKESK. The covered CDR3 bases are TGTGCCAGCAGCCACGAGCGGGAGGGCCTATACGAG. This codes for CASSHEREGLYE. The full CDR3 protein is CASSHEREGLYEQYF. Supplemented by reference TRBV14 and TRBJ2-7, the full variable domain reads EAGVTQFPSHSVIEKGQTVTLRCDPISGHDNLYWYRRVMGKEIKFLLHFVKESKQDESGMPNNRFLAERTGGTYSTLKVQPAELEDSGVYFCASSHEREGLYEQYFGPGTRLTVT.

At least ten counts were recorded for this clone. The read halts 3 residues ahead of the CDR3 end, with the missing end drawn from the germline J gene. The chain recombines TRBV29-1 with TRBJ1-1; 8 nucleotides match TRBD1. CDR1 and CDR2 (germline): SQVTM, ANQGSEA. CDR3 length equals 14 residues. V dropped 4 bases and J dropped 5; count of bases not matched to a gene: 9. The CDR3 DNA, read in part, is TGCAGCGTTGTGGCAGGGGGCAGGGGGACTGAA. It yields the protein CSVVAGGRGTE. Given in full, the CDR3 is CSVVAGGRGTEAFF.